This TCR beta chain was recovered during a study of Ad26.COV2.S vaccination and SARS-CoV-2 variants. Data came from immunoSEQ multiplex PCR; TCRdb stores just in-frame clones and leaves some out. The table lists 380,000 or so clones, 88% of them singletons. Treatment described: roughly 19 received Ad26.COV2.S at low or high dose, single or two shots; a few received placebo; per-sample allocation not given. Sampling was performed 63 days after the first vaccine or placebo injection. V was clipped by 5 bases and J by 2 bases, with 16 bases between them. This CDR3 has 16 amino acids. Germline V CDR1 and CDR2: SEHNR, FQNEAQ (reference sequence).

The sequence came from a person between 18 and 65 years old who received the Ad26.COV2.S COVID-19 vaccine or a placebo. The genes are TRBV7-9 and TRBJ2-1; a weak D match, TRBD2 (5 bases). The sample consisted of peripheral blood, taken in a trial of Ad26.COV2.S vaccine versus placebo. The CDR3 is CASSPRSSGTYNEQFF. The CDR3 DNA follows: TGTGCCAGCAGCCCCCGGTCGAGCGGTACCTACAATGAGCAGTTCTTC.